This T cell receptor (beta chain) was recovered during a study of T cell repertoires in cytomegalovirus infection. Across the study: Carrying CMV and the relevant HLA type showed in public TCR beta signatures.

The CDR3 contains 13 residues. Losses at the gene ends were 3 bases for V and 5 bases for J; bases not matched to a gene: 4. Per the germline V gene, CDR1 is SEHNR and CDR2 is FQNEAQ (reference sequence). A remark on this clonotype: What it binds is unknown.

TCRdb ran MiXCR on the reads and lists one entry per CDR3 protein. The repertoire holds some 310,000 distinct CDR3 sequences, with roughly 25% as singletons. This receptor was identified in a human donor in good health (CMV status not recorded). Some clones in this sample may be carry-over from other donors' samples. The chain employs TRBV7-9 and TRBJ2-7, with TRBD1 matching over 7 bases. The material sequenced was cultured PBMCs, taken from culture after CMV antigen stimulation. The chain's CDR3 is CASSFEGGDEQYV. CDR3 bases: TGTGCCAGCAGCTTTGAAGGGGGCGACGAGCAGTACGTC.